This is a list of T cell receptor beta chains from one sample in a study of control samples from healthy donors and cancer patients. The table came from immunoSEQ multiplex PCR; TCRdb's copy has only in-frame clones and leaves some out. Here the sample spans around 78,000 clones, around 94% being singletons. Sequenced: blood. The origin of the receptors is a woman younger than 35 in good health. Both conserved end residues are part of each CDR3. The order of the fields is clone size, D gene, V gene, CDR3 protein. A D gene is named only where the DNA matches it firmly. Part of the rows lack a size; the others show once, few, many or a class for expanded clones.

clone size: .
D gene: .
V gene: TRBV9
CDR3 protein: CASSVEMVTGEAFF

clone size: .
D gene: TRBD2
V gene: TRBV7-9
CDR3 protein: CASSFLAGGRTDTQYF

clone size: .
D gene: .
V gene: TRBV28
CDR3 protein: CASSTGARGNTIYF

clone size: .
D gene: TRBD2
V gene: TRBV19
CDR3 protein: CASSHPAGGTWTQYF

clone size: .
D gene: .
V gene: TRBV15
CDR3 protein: CATSRDPRDMGGAKLFF

clone size: .
D gene: .
V gene: TRBV20-1
CDR3 protein: CSATGQTQYF

clone size: .
D gene: .
V gene: TRBV3-1/TRBV3-2
CDR3 protein: CASSQDSGTGANVLTF

clone size: .
D gene: .
V gene: TRBV5-1
CDR3 protein: CASSLGQVANSPLHF

clone size: .
D gene: .
V gene: TRBV6-5
CDR3 protein: CASSFKNLGTGELFF

clone size: .
D gene: .
V gene: TRBV28
CDR3 protein: CASGGPTSLRGNTEAFF

clone size: .
D gene: .
V gene: TRBV4-3
CDR3 protein: CASSPQGTPDTQYF

clone size: .
D gene: TRBD2
V gene: TRBV7-8
CDR3 protein: CASSFGLAPTEQFF

clone size: .
D gene: .
V gene: TRBV3-1/TRBV3-2
CDR3 protein: CASSQVWNTGELFF

clone size: .
D gene: TRBD2
V gene: TRBV2
CDR3 protein: CASSEARLAGLGELFF

clone size: .
D gene: .
V gene: TRBV14
CDR3 protein: CASSQLVTDTQYF

clone size: few
D gene: TRBD1
V gene: TRBV6-1
CDR3 protein: CASSEGTGAETQYF

clone size: .
D gene: .
V gene: TRBV3-1/TRBV3-2
CDR3 protein: CASSQVAGFNEKLFF

clone size: .
D gene: TRBD1
V gene: TRBV28
CDR3 protein: CASGDLQGGSGYTF

clone size: .
D gene: TRBD1
V gene: TRBV27
CDR3 protein: CASSWRDRGNEQFF

clone size: once
D gene: TRBD1
V gene: TRBV12-3/TRBV12-4
CDR3 protein: CASNYGQGYEQYF

clone size: .
D gene: .
V gene: TRBV5-7
CDR3 protein: CASSLVAGYEQYF

clone size: .
D gene: .
V gene: TRBV5-8
CDR3 protein: CASSWRGPETQYF

clone size: .
D gene: TRBD1
V gene: TRBV7-6
CDR3 protein: CASSSPDRAYGYTF

clone size: .
D gene: .
V gene: TRBV27
CDR3 protein: CASSQGHEQFF

clone size: .
D gene: .
V gene: TRBV10-3
CDR3 protein: CAISVGQLPSTEAFF

clone size: .
D gene: .
V gene: TRBV6-2/TRBV6-3
CDR3 protein: CASSYSISAGAFF

clone size: few
D gene: TRBD1
V gene: TRBV27
CDR3 protein: CASRKTGGTEAFF

clone size: .
D gene: TRBD2
V gene: TRBV14
CDR3 protein: CASSQDGLGGGLASGANVLTF

clone size: .
D gene: TRBD1
V gene: TRBV2
CDR3 protein: CASRVDRGIEAFF